The 28 T cell receptor beta chains listed next were all sequenced from one sample in a study of blood T cell repertoires in COVID-19. Produced via immunoSEQ multiplex PCR; TCRdb's table is partial and in-frame only. The table includes roughly 250,000 clones, 75% to 90% detected once. Sequencing was performed on peripheral blood. All receptors derive from a woman aged 40 to 50 with acute or convalescent COVID-19.

The rearrangement uses TRBV19 and TRBJ1-2; tentative D call: TRBD1 (5 bases). The germline gives CDR1 LNHDA, CDR2 SQIVND (reference sequence). The CDR3 totals 15 residues. Trimming shortened V by 3 bases and J by 8 bases, and 19 bases separated the two germline ends. The CDR3 DNA follows: TGTGCCAGTAGTATTATGAGCAGGGAAGAAGAGGGCTACACCTTC. Its translation: CASSIMSREEEGYTF.

The V and J genes are TRBV20-1 and TRBJ1-2; TRBD1 is a possible D gene (5 bases). Per germline, CDR1 DFQATT and CDR2 SNEGSKA (reference sequence). V dropped 4 bases and J dropped 1 base, with 13 bases sitting between them. This CDR3 spans 14 amino acids. The chain's CDR3 is CSAIEGEGNYGYTF. CDR3 DNA: TGCAGTGCTATTGAAGGGGAGGGTAACTATGGCTACACCTTC.

CDR3 bases: TGCGCCAGTGCCGAGGCGTCCGGGGGGTTGGAGACCCAGTACTTC. Translating gives CASAEASGGLETQYF. The genes are TRBV10-1 and TRBJ2-5; 7 nucleotides line up with TRBD2. This CDR3 region has 15 residues. V gave up 9 bases and J gave up 5 bases; unmatched junction bases: 15. Germline CDR1 reads WNHNN; CDR2 reads SYGVQD (reference sequence).

The gene calls are TRBV2 and TRBJ2-1; TRBD1 matches at 7 bases. The CDR3 sequence is 16 residues long. Losses at the gene ends were 6 bases for V and 4 bases for J; bases not matched to a gene: 12. Germline-derived CDR1 and CDR2 are SNHLY and FYNNEI. DNA for the CDR3: TGTGCCAGCAGAATAAACGCCGGGACAGCTTACAATGAGCAGTTCTTC. The encoded protein is CASRINAGTAYNEQFF.

V is TRBV10-3 and J is TRBJ1-1, with a possible D match to TRBD1 (6 bases). The CDR3 has 13 amino acids. Trimming left V 10 bases short and J 2 bases short, with 14 bases between. Germline V lookup: CDR1 ENHRY, CDR2 SYGVKD. The CDR3 here is CASATGVNTEAFF. CDR3 sequence (DNA): TGTGCCAGCGCGACAGGTGTAAACACTGAAGCTTTCTTT.

This rearrangement joins TRBV5-8 to TRBJ2-1, with 7 bases identical to TRBD1. In germline, CDR1 is SGHTS, CDR2 YDEGEE. The V gene end was trimmed by 5 bases and the J gene end by 8 bases; junction bases not matched to a gene: 4. This CDR3 region has 12 residues. The CDR3 DNA reads TGTGCCAGCAGGCCACAGGGGTATGAGCAGTTCTTC. It translates to CASRPQGYEQFF.

V gene TRBV6-5 combines with J gene TRBJ1-6; 7 positions agree with TRBD1. V was clipped by 4 bases and J by 3 bases; unmatched bases: 3. Looked up from germline, CDR1 is MNHEY and CDR2 is SVGAGI. This CDR3 has 15 amino acids. The CDR3 DNA is TGTGCCAGCAGTTTCCGGGACAGCTATAATTCACCCCTCCACTTT. It yields the protein CASSFRDSYNSPLHF.

In its sample, this clone was seen a few times. V gene TRBV11-3 combines with J gene TRBJ2-2; 8 bases are a match to TRBD2. V lost 3 bases, J lost 0 bases, and 3 bases stayed unmatched. The CDR3 loop spans 16 amino acids. CDR1 SGHNT and CDR2 YENEEA come from the germline V gene. CDR3 sequence (DNA): TGTGCCAGCAGCTTCCGTAGCGGGGCGAACACCGGGGAGCTGTTTTTT. This encodes CASSFRSGANTGELFF.

The gene calls are TRBV5-1 and TRBJ1-2; 9 bases match TRBD1. The CDR3 sequence is 16 residues long. The germline CDR1 and CDR2 sequences are SGHRS and YFSETQ. With 4 bases clipped from V and 7 bases from J, the junction kept 14 bases outside the gene matches. The CDR3 coding sequence is TGCGCCAGCAGCCCCAGTCCCGGGACAGGGACTTTTGGCTACACCTTC. Translation gives CASSPSPGTGTFGYTF. The full variable domain, in which reference TRBV5-1 and TRBJ1-2 provide the parts outside the CDR3, is KAGVTQTPRYLIKTRGQQVTLSCSPISGHRSVSWYQQTPGQGLQFLFEYFSETQRNKGNFPGRFSGRQFSNSRSEMNVSTLELGDSALYLCASSPSPGTGTFGYTFGSGTRLTVV.

The CDR3 bases are TGTGCCAGCAGCTTCGCGTGGGGCTACACCTTC. It translates to CASSFAWGYTF. The chain has TRBV7-9 and TRBJ1-2, with D uncertain. The CDR3 covers 11 residues. Per germline, CDR1 SEHNR and CDR2 FQNEAQ (reference sequence). The ends were cut back, 3 bases at V and 8 bases at J, with 7 bases in the middle.

This chain uses TRBV23-1 with TRBJ1-2; a possible D gene is TRBD1 (5 bases). TRBV23-1 is reported as an ORF; its role is uncertain. The CDR3 covers 17 residues. Trimming removed 10 bases from V and 0 bases from J, with 24 bases in between. The CDR3 region is CATQPDISLHANYGYTF. The CDR3 DNA reads TGCGCCACCCAACCGGACATCTCGCTCCATGCTAACTATGGCTACACCTTC.

The gene calls are TRBV2 and TRBJ2-3, with 9 positions matching TRBD2. This CDR3 has 17 amino acids. The junction had 8 bases not matched to a gene; V was cut back by 4 bases and J by 0 bases. CDR1 SNHLY and CDR2 FYNNEI come from the germline V gene. This CDR3 is CASSVLAGGRSTDTQYF. CDR3 nucleotides: TGTGCCAGCAGTGTACTCGCGGGGGGGCGTAGCACAGATACGCAGTATTTT.

This chain links TRBV5-4 with TRBJ1-2, with D perhaps TRBD1 (6 bases). The CDR3 spans 15 residues. From germline, CDR1 is SGHNT and CDR2 YYREEE (reference sequence). Deletions cut 3 bases from V and 8 bases from J, with 20 bases between. CDR3 region: CASSWGQDRSRGYTF. In nucleotides, the CDR3 is TGTGCCAGCAGCTGGGGGCAAGACCGAAGCAGGGGCTACACCTTC.

J is TRBJ1-6 and V is TRBV5-1; D not certain. Germline loops: CDR1 SGHRS, CDR2 YFSETQ. The V end was cut by 3 bases, the J end by 0 bases, with 16 bases between. The CDR3 contains 18 residues. The CDR3 sequence: CASSSSTREGSYNSPLHF. CDR3 sequence (DNA): TGCGCCAGCAGCTCGTCTACAAGGGAGGGCTCCTATAATTCACCCCTCCACTTT.

V and J are TRBV9 and TRBJ2-3, with 14 bases fitting TRBD2. CDR1 and CDR2 from the germline V gene are SGDLS and YYNGEE. The V and J ends lost 4 bases and 9 bases, in that order; junction bases with no gene match: 10. This CDR3 spans 16 amino acids. CDR3 sequence reads: CASSPLTSGGAGTQYF. DNA of the CDR3: TGTGCCAGCAGCCCTTTGACTAGCGGGGGGGCGGGCACGCAGTATTTT.

This rearrangement joins TRBV7-2 to TRBJ1-6; 10 nucleotides line up with TRBD1. CDR3 length: 16 amino acids. J gave up 10 bases and V 2 bases, and 8 bases lay outside the gene matches. Germline values: CDR1 SGHTA, CDR2 FQGNSA. DNA for the CDR3: TGTGCCAGCAGCTTAACCGGGACAGGGGTTGGGTCACCCCTCCACTTT. As protein: CASSLTGTGVGSPLHF. The full variable domain, in which reference TRBV7-2 and TRBJ1-6 provide the parts outside the CDR3, is GAGVSQSPSNKVTEKGKDVELRCDPISGHTALYWYRQSLGQGLEFLIYFQGNSAPDKSGLPSDRFSAERTGGSVSTLTIQRTQQEDSAVYLCASSLTGTGVGSPLHFGNGTRLTVT.

This clone has a handful of counts. V gene TRBV19 combines with J gene TRBJ2-3, with D maybe TRBD1 (5 bases). CDR1 and CDR2 (germline): LNHDA, SQIVND (reference sequence). The CDR3 extends over 14 amino acids. Trimming cost V 8 bases and J 3 bases, with 15 bases left between them. For the CDR3, the DNA is TGTGCCAGTGTACCCCAGGGAAGGACAGATACGCAGTATTTT. It codes for CASVPQGRTDTQYF.

This chain uses TRBV20-1 with TRBJ1-2; the D is unclear. Germline V gives CDR1 DFQATT, CDR2 SNEGSKA (reference sequence). The CDR3 runs 14 residues. The V and J ends lost 3 bases and 4 bases respectively, with 15 bases between them. CDR3 amino acids: CSASVTEGAYGYTF. The CDR3 DNA follows: TGCAGTGCTAGTGTTACGGAGGGTGCCTATGGCTACACCTTC.

This rearrangement joins TRBV27 to TRBJ1-5; possible D gene TRBD1, 5 bases. Germline CDR1 reads MNHEY; CDR2 reads SMNVEV (reference sequence). Trimming took 5 bases from V and 4 from J, leaving 15 bases between them. The CDR3 is 15 residues long. The CDR3 protein is CASSPPLGLNQPQHF. The CDR3 bases are TGTGCCAGCAGTCCCCCCCTGGGACTAAATCAGCCCCAGCATTTT.

V and J are TRBV2 and TRBJ1-6; 7 nucleotides align to TRBD1. Germline V gene sequence: CDR1 SNHLY, CDR2 FYNNEI. This CDR3 comprises 14 residues. V was clipped by 8 bases and J by 13 bases; unmatched bases: 14. CDR3 nucleotide sequence: TGTGCCAGCGTCGGGACAGACTACCTAGGGCCCCTCCACTTT. The encoded protein is CASVGTDYLGPLHF.

Concerning this clone itself: At the DNA level, this CDR3 is encoded by other sequences in the same sample as well. The chain is built from TRBV12-3 or TRBV12-4 and TRBJ1-1, with no clear D. The CDR3 is 12 residues long. With 3 bases removed from V and 1 base from J, the gap between germline ends came to 3 bases. CDR3 in DNA: TGTGCCAGCAGTTTTCGGAACACTGAAGCTTTCTTT. Protein sequence: CASSFRNTEAFF.

The gene calls are TRBV7-2 and TRBJ1-1; the D is unclear. V was trimmed by 3 bases and J by 3 bases, leaving 11 bases between them. Germline V gives CDR1 SGHTA, CDR2 FQGNSA. The CDR3 runs 14 residues. CDR3 nucleotides: TGTGCCAGCAGCTTGGCGGGCGCGGACACTGAAGCTTTCTTT. Translation: CASSLAGADTEAFF.

The rearrangement links TRBV10-3 to TRBJ2-5; 9 bases fit TRBD1. This CDR3 is built from 15 residues. Trimming took 4 bases from V and 4 from J; bases not matched to a gene: 7. Germline assignment: CDR1 ENHRY and CDR2 SYGVKD. The chain's CDR3 is CAISAGTGYRETQYF. The CDR3 nucleotides read TGTGCCATCAGTGCAGGGACAGGGTACCGAGAGACCCAGTACTTC.

The V call is TRBV12-3 or TRBV12-4, the J call TRBJ1-2, with D maybe TRBD1 (5 bases). The V and J ends lost 6 bases and 5 bases respectively, with 7 bases between them. There are 11 residues in the CDR3. The CDR3 DNA sequence: TGTGCCAGCAGCGACAGTTATGGCTACACCTTC. It encodes CASSDSYGYTF.

This sequence joins TRBV7-9 and TRBJ1-2; D is perhaps TRBD1 (5 bases). V gave up 5 bases and J gave up 3 bases, with 10 bases separating them. The CDR3 extends over 13 amino acids. CDR1 is SEHNR and CDR2 is FQNEAQ in the germline V gene (reference sequence). The CDR3 sequence is CASSPTGDYGYTF. For the CDR3, the DNA is TGTGCCAGCAGCCCAACGGGGGACTATGGCTACACCTTC.

The chain combines TRBV2 with TRBJ1-1; TRBD1 aligns across 9 bases. Germline-derived CDR1 and CDR2 are SNHLY and FYNNEI. CDR3 length equals 14 residues. After removal of 6 bases from V and 4 bases from J, the junction contained 6 bases not matched to a gene. The CDR3 nucleotides are TGTGCCAGCAGCAGACAGGGGGAAGGCACTGAAGCTTTCTTT. This codes for CASSRQGEGTEAFF.

The chain carries TRBV5-1 and TRBJ2-3; a possible D gene is TRBD2 (6 bases). The CDR3 loop spans 14 amino acids. V was cut by 4 bases and J by 6 bases, with 15 bases left in between. The germline CDR1 and CDR2 sequences are SGHRS and YFSETQ. The CDR3 protein is CASSADGGRDTQYF. The CDR3 DNA follows: TGCGCCAGCAGCGCTGACGGGGGTAGGGATACGCAGTATTTT.

J is TRBJ2-3 and V is TRBV24-1; 9 bases map to TRBD1. Germline-derived CDR1 and CDR2 are KGHDR and SFDVKD. With 6 bases clipped from V and 1 base from J, the junction kept 7 bases outside the gene matches. The CDR3 is 16 residues long. CDR3 DNA: TGTGCCACCAGTTCCGCCGGGACAGGGCGCACAGATACGCAGTATTTT. Protein product: CATSSAGTGRTDTQYF.